The 21 T cell receptor beta chains below all came from one sample that was sequenced in a study of human T cells and chemical hapten exposure. Specified time point: patch test 1, 2 weeks after DPC sensitization. Noted treatment: therapeutic diphenylcyclopropenone sensitization with weekly scalp DPC. Each CDR3 protein is one row after TCRdb ran MiXCR on the RACE reads. The sample shows around 74,000 distinct CDR3 sequences, approximately 35% of them seen only once. The input for sequencing was whole blood, taken in connection with sensitization to the hapten diphenylcyclopropenone (DPC). Receptors were obtained from a man between 35 and 55 years old with alopecia areata. Some clones in this sample may be carry-over from other donors' samples.

This chain links TRBV10-3 with TRBJ1-1; D uncertain. This CDR3 comprises 13 residues. The V and J ends lost 1 base and 0 bases respectively, with 3 bases between them. Germline V gene lookup returns CDR1 ENHRY and CDR2 SYGVKD. DNA of the CDR3: TGTGCCATCAGTGAGTTCTTGAACACTGAAGCTTTCTTT. This translates into CAISEFLNTEAFF.

The V gene is TRBV28, the J gene TRBJ2-7; D remains ambiguous. The germline CDR1 and CDR2 sequences are MDHEN and SYDVKM. CDR3 length: 20 amino acids. Trimming pared 1 base from V and 1 base from J, leaving 26 bases between. The CDR3 nucleotides read TGTGCCAGCAGTTTATCTCGAGGAATGAGGCAACTAAGCGCTTCCTACGAGCAGTACTTC. The encoded protein is CASSLSRGMRQLSASYEQYF.

The J gene is TRBJ2-1, the V gene TRBV27; D ambiguous. Germline V gene sequence: CDR1 MNHEY, CDR2 SMNVEV (reference sequence). Trimming cost V 6 bases and J 8 bases, with 8 bases left between them. The CDR3 runs 11 residues. The CDR3 DNA is TGTGCCAGCAGCCGTGGGGATGAGCAGTTCTTC. It yields the protein CASSRGDEQFF.

This clonotype was seen a handful of times. This chain joins TRBV7-9 and TRBJ2-5; 9 nucleotides match TRBD2. Looked up from germline, CDR1 is SEHNR and CDR2 is FQNEAQ (reference sequence). V was pared by 6 bases and J by 3 bases, with 2 bases of the junction left unmatched. The CDR3 is 13 residues long. The CDR3 sequence is CASSSSGKETQYF. The CDR3 coding sequence is TGTGCCAGCAGTTCTAGCGGGAAAGAGACCCAGTACTTC.

This clonotype was recorded a few times. This chain links TRBV18 with TRBJ2-1, with D uncertain. This CDR3 spans 12 amino acids. Trimming took off 4 bases at V and 15 bases at J, with 16 bases between the two ends. The V gene's germline CDR1 is KGHSH and CDR2 LQKENI. The CDR3 loop reads CASSRVDQHLFF. As DNA, the CDR3 is TGTGCCAGCTCACGGGTGGACCAACATCTGTTCTTC.

V gene TRBV12-3 or TRBV12-4 combines with J gene TRBJ1-5; D possibly corresponds to TRBD1 (5 bases). Trimming stripped 1 base from V and 3 bases from J, with 19 bases between. The CDR3 has 18 amino acids. For the CDR3, the DNA is TGTGCCAGCAGTTTAGTACGATACCGGGACTCCCCCAATCAGCCCCAGCATTTT. Its protein is CASSLVRYRDSPNQPQHF.

This clonotype was picked up a small number of times. J is TRBJ1-2 and V is TRBV28; 8 positions agree with TRBD1. Germline V gene sequence: CDR1 MDHEN, CDR2 SYDVKM. The V segment lost 8 bases and the J segment 1 base; nucleotides outside the gene matches: 6. The CDR3 has 14 amino acids. In nucleotides, the CDR3 is TGTGCCAGCTGGGAAACAGGGGGTAACTATGGCTACACCTTC. Protein sequence: CASWETGGNYGYTF.

This clonotype has more than one count but fewer than ten. The rearrangement links TRBV6-2 or TRBV6-3 to TRBJ2-7; D not certain. The CDR3 is 11 residues long. V was clipped by 2 bases and J by 6 bases, with 5 bases between them. Germline V lookup: CDR1 MNHEY, CDR2 SVGEGT. The CDR3 coding sequence is TGTGCCAGCAGTTACACGGGCGAGCAGTACTTC. Protein: CASSYTGEQYF.

The rearrangement joins TRBV6-5 to TRBJ1-2; TRBD1 might be the D (6 bases). CDR3 length: 12 residues. The ends were cut back, 10 bases at V and 5 bases at J, with 14 bases in the middle. Germline V gene data show CDR1 as MNHEY and CDR2 as SVGAGI. CDR3 protein: CATSGGYYGYTF. CDR3 nucleotides: TGTGCCACTTCGGGGGGCTATTATGGCTACACCTTC.

This clonotype was picked up a small number of times. CDR3 amino acids: CATSDRLISRETQYF. The CDR3 DNA is TGTGCCACCAGTGATCGACTCATTTCGAGGGAGACCCAGTACTTC. The rearrangement links TRBV24-1 to TRBJ2-5, with D hard to call. Deletions cut 3 bases from V and 5 bases from J, with 15 bases between. This CDR3 is 15 amino acids long. The germline gives CDR1 KGHDR, CDR2 SFDVKD.

Here the CDR3 DNA reads TGTGCCAGCAGCCCTAGCGGGGGACGCCAAGAGACCCAGTACTTC. Its translation: CASSPSGGRQETQYF. The chain employs TRBV5-4 and TRBJ2-5; 10 positions agree with TRBD2. This CDR3 contains 15 residues. Germline trimming cut 4 bases from V and 1 base from J; bases unmatched to any gene: 4. CDR1 SGHNT and CDR2 YYREEE come from the germline V gene (reference sequence).

The chain carries TRBV5-1 and TRBJ2-3, with 7 bases that match TRBD2. This CDR3 comprises 15 residues. Germline CDR1 reads SGHRS; CDR2 reads YFSETQ. The V gene end was trimmed by 6 bases and the J gene end by 3 bases; junction bases not matched to a gene: 10. CDR3 amino acids: CASTFSGTNTDTQYF. In nucleotides, the CDR3 is TGCGCCAGCACCTTTTCCGGGACTAATACAGATACGCAGTATTTT.

The CDR3 DNA reads as TGTGCCAGCTCCCCGGAGGCTAGCGGGAGCCACGAGCAGTACTTC. Encoded protein: CASSPEASGSHEQYF. The V gene is TRBV2, the J gene TRBJ2-7; 10 nucleotides align to TRBD2. This CDR3 is built from 15 residues. V shed 8 bases and J 5 bases; nucleotides not matched to a gene: 12. From germline, CDR1 is SNHLY and CDR2 FYNNEI.

CDR3 in DNA: TGCGCCAGCAGCTTGGGACAAGATAACTATGGCTACACCTTC. It codes for CASSLGQDNYGYTF. The chain uses TRBV5-1 and TRBJ1-2; D uncertain. Germline-derived CDR1 and CDR2 are SGHRS and YFSETQ. Trimming cost V 0 bases and J 1 base, with 7 bases left between them. This CDR3 is 14 amino acids long.

This clonotype was seen only a few times. This rearrangement joins TRBV20-1 to TRBJ1-3, with 10 bases matching TRBD1. Per germline, CDR1 DFQATT and CDR2 SNEGSKA (reference sequence). The CDR3 runs 14 residues. Losses at the gene ends were 5 bases for V and 4 bases for J; bases not matched to a gene: 5. Here the CDR3 DNA reads TGCAGTGCTTTGGGACAGGGGTCAGGAAACACCATATATTTT. This sequence encodes CSALGQGSGNTIYF.

The CDR3, as DNA: TGCAGTGCAAACTCGGGAATTGAGCAGTTCTTC. Protein: CSANSGIEQFF. The chain is built from TRBV20-1 and TRBJ2-1; D might be TRBD2 (5 bases). Trimming pared 6 bases from V and 9 bases from J, leaving 12 bases between. The germline V gene has CDR1 DFQATT and CDR2 SNEGSKA (reference sequence). The CDR3 covers 11 residues.

This clonotype is a singleton in its sample. V gene TRBV9 combines with J gene TRBJ2-1, with 8 bases identical to TRBD1. The length of the CDR3 is 14 residues. With V trimmed by 0 bases and J by 7 bases, 3 bases remained unmatched. CDR1 and CDR2 (germline): SGDLS, YYNGEE. CDR3 sequence: CASSVGTGPNEQFF. The CDR3 nucleotides are TGTGCCAGCAGCGTAGGGACAGGGCCTAATGAGCAGTTCTTC.

This chain links TRBV7-2 with TRBJ1-1; D remains unclear. Trimming pared 0 bases from V and 5 bases from J, leaving 16 bases between. Germline assignment: CDR1 SGHTA and CDR2 FQGNSA. The CDR3 is made up of 16 amino acids. The CDR3 sequence is CASSLASVGIWTEAFF. The CDR3 DNA is TGTGCCAGCAGCTTAGCTTCCGTAGGGATTTGGACTGAAGCTTTCTTT.

This clonotype was found a few times. The chain combines TRBV4-3 with TRBJ2-6, with a tentative D call TRBD1 (5 bases). Germline V gene lookup returns CDR1 LGHNA and CDR2 YSLEER. V lost 3 bases and J 1 base, leaving 10 bases between the germline ends. CDR3 length equals 16 residues. In nucleotides, the CDR3 is TGCGCCAGCAGCCAGATAACAGGATCTGGGGCCAACGTCCTGACTTTC. Its protein product is CASSQITGSGANVLTF.

The chain employs TRBV28 and TRBJ2-7; the match to TRBD1 covers 10 bases. Germline V lookup: CDR1 MDHEN, CDR2 SYDVKM. V shed 10 bases and J 2 bases; nucleotides not matched to a gene: 2. The CDR3 is 12 amino acids. The CDR3, as DNA: TGTGCCATAGGACAGGGGGCCTACGAGCAGTACTTC. Translated: CAIGQGAYEQYF.

This clonotype was seen a few times. This chain links TRBV20-1 with TRBJ2-7; 12 positions match TRBD1. The CDR3 loop spans 14 amino acids. J gave up 6 bases and V 5 bases, and 8 bases lay outside the gene matches. CDR1 is DFQATT and CDR2 is SNEGSKA in the germline V gene (reference sequence). DNA of the CDR3: TGCAGTGCTCCCCCCCGGGACAGGGGGCGCGAGCAGTACTTC. Translating gives CSAPPRDRGREQYF.